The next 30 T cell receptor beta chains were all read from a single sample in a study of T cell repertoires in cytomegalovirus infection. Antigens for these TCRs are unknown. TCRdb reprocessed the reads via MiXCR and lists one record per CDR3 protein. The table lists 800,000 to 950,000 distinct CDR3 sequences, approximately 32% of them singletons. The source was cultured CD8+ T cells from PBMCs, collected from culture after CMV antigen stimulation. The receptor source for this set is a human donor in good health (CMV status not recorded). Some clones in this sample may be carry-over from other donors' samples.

The CDR3 protein is CASSLKREQYF. For the CDR3, the DNA is TGTGCCAGCAGCTTAAAACGAGAACAGTACTTC. The chain carries TRBV7-6 and TRBJ2-7, with unresolved D. Trimming took off 2 bases at V and 10 bases at J, with 9 bases between the two ends. CDR1 is SGHVS, CDR2 FNYEAQ, per germline. The CDR3 extends over 11 amino acids.

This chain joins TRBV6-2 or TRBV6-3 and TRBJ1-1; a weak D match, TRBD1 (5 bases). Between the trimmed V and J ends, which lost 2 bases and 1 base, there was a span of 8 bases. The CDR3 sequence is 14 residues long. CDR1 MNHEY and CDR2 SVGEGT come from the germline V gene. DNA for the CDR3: TGTGCCAGCAGTTACGGACACCCGAACACTGAAGCTTTCTTT. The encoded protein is CASSYGHPNTEAFF.

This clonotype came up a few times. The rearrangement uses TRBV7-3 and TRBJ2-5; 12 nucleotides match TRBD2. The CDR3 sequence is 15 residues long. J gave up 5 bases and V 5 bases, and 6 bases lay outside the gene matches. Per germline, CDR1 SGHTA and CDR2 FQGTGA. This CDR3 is CASSQQTSGGETQYF. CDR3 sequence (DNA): TGTGCCAGCAGCCAACAGACTAGCGGGGGTGAGACCCAGTACTTC.

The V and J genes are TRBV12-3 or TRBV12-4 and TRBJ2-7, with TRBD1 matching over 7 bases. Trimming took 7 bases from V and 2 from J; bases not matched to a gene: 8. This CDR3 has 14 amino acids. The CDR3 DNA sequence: TGTGCCAGCAAAGGGGGCGAGAGGCCCTACGAGCAGTACTTC. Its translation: CASKGGERPYEQYF.

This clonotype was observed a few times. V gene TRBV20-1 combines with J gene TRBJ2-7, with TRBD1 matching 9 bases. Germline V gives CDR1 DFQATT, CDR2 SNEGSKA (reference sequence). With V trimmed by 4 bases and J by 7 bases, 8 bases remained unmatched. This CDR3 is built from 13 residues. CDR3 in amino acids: CSATRDRVREQYV. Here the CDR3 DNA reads TGCAGTGCTACCCGGGACAGGGTAAGGGAGCAGTACGTC.

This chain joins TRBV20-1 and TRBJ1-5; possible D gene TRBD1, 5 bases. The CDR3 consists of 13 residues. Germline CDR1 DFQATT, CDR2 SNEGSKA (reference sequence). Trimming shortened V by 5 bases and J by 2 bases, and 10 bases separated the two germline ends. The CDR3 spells CSAWDLGNQPQHF. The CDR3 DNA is TGCAGTGCTTGGGACCTCGGCAATCAGCCCCAGCATTTT.

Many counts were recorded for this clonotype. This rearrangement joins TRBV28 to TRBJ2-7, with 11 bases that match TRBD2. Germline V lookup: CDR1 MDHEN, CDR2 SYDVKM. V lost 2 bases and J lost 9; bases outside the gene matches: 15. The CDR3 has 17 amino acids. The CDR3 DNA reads TGTGCCAGCAGTTTAGGTCGCCTGGTTAGCGGGGGGGTCAGGCAGTACGTC. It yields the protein CASSLGRLVSGGVRQYV.

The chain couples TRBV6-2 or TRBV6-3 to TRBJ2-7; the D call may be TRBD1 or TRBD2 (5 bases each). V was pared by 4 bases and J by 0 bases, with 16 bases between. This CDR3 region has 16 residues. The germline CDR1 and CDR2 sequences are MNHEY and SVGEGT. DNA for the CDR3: TGTGCCAGCAGTTCCGGGGTAGGGACGTTCTCCTACGAGCAGTACGTC. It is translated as CASSSGVGTFSYEQYV.

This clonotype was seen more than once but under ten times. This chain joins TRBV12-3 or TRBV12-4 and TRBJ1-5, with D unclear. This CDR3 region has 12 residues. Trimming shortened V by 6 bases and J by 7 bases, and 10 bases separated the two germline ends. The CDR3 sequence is CASSPGLQPQHF. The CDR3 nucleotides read TGTGCCAGCAGCCCAGGATTACAGCCCCAGCATTTT.

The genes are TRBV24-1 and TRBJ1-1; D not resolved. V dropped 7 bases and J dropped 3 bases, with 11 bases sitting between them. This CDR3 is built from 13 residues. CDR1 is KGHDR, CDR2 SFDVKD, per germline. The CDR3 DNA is TGTGCCACCAGGAATGTTAGGGACACTGAAGCTTTCTTT. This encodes CATRNVRDTEAFF.

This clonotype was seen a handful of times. This CDR3 reads CASSPGTGGRGTEAFF. The CDR3, as DNA: TGTGCCAGCAGCCCCGGGACAGGGGGCCGTGGCACTGAAGCTTTCTTT. The rearrangement joins TRBV7-6 to TRBJ1-1; 12 bases are a match to TRBD1. The CDR3 totals 16 residues. CDR1 and CDR2 from the germline V gene are SGHVS and FNYEAQ. V lost 5 bases to trimming and J lost 4 bases; unmatched junction nucleotides: 8.

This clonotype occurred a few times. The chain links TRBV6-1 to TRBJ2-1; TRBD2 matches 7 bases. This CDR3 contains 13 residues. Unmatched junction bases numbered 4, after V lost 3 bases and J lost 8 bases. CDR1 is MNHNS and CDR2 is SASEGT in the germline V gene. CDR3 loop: CASSETSIDEQFF. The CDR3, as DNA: TGTGCCAGCAGTGAGACTAGCATTGATGAGCAGTTCTTC.

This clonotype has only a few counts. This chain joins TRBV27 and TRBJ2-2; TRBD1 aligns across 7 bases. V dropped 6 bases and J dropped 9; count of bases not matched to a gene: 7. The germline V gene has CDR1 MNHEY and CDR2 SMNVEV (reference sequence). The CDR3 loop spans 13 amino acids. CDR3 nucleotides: TGTGCCAGCAGCTTTACAGGGGACCGGGAGCTGTTTTTT. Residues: CASSFTGDRELFF.

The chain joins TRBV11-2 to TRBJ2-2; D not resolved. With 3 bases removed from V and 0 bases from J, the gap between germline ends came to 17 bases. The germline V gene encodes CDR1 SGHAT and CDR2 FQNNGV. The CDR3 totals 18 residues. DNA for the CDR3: TGTGCCAGCAGCTTGATTACAGCCTACAACCCGAACACCGGGGAGCTGTTTTTT. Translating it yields CASSLITAYNPNTGELFF.

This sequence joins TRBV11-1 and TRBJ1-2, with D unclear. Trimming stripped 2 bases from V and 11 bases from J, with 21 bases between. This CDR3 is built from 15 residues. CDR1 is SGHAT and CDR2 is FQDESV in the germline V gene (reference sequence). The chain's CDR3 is CASSLLDSVLSGYTF. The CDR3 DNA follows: TGTGCCAGCAGCTTACTGGACTCCGTACTCTCTGGGTACACCTTC.

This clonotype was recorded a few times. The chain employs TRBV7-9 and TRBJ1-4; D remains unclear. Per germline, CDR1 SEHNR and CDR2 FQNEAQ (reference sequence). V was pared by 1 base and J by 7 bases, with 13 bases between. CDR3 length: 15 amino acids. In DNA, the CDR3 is TGTGCCAGCAGCTTAGAAGGATCCCTAGGTGAAAAACTGTTTTTT. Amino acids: CASSLEGSLGEKLFF.

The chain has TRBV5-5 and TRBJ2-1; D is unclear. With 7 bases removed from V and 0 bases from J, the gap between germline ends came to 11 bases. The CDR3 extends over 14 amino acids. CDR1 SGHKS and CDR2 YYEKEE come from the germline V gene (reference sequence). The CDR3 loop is CASADIGSYNEQFF. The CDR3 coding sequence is TGTGCCAGCGCCGACATTGGCTCCTACAATGAGCAGTTCTTC. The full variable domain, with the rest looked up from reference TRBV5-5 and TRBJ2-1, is DAGVTQSPTHLIKTRGQQVTLRCSPISGHKSVSWYQQVLGQGPQFIFQYYEKEERGRGNFPDRFSARQFPNYSSELNVNALLLGDSALYLCASADIGSYNEQFFGPGTRLTVL.

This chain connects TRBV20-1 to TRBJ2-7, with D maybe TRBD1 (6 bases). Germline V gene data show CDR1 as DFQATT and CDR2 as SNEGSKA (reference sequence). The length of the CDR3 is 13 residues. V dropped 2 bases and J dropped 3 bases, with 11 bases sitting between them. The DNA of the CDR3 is TGCAGTGCTAGATCGGGACAAGACTACGAGCAGTACGTC. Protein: CSARSGQDYEQYV.

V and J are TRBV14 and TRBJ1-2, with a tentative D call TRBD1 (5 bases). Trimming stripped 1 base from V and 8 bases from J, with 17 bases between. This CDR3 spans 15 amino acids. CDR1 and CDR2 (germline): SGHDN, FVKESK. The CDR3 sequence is CASSQAGLGAKGYTF. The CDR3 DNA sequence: TGTGCCAGCAGCCAAGCTGGCTTAGGGGCCAAAGGCTACACCTTC.

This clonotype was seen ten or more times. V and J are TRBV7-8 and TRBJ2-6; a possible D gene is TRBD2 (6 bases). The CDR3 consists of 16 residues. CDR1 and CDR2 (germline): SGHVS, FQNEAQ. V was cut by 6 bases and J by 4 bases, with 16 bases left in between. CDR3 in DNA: TGTGCCAGCAGTTATCTCGGGGCGGGGGGGGCCAACGTCCTGACTTTC. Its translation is CASSYLGAGGANVLTF.

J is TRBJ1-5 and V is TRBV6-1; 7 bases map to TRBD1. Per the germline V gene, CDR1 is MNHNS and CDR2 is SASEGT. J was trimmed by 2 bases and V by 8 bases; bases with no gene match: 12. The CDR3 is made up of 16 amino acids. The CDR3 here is CASHDRESSGNQPQHF. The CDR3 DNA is TGTGCCAGCCATGACAGGGAATCTTCCGGCAATCAGCCCCAGCATTTT.

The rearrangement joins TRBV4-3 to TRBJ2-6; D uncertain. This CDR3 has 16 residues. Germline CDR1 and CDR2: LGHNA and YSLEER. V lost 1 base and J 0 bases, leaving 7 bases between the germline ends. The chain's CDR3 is CASSQGQISGANVLTF. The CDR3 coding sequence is TGCGCCAGCAGCCAAGGACAAATCTCTGGGGCCAACGTCCTGACTTTC.

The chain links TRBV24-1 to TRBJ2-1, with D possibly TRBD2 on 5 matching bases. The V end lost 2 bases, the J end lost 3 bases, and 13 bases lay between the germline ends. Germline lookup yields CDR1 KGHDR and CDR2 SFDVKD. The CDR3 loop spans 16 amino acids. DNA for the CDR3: TGTGCCACCAGTGATTCCGACCTGAGCGGCTACAATGAGCAGTTCTTC. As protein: CATSDSDLSGYNEQFF.

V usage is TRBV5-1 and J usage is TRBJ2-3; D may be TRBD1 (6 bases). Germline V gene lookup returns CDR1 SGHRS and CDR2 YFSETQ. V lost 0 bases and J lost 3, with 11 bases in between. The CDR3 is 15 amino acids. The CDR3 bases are TGCGCCAGCAGCTTGGAGGGGGTAAAGACAGATACGCAGTATTTT. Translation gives CASSLEGVKTDTQYF.

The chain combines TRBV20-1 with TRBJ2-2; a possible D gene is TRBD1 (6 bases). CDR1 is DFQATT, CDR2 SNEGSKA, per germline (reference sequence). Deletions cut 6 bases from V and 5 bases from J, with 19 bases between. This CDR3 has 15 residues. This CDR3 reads CSATPETGRTGELFF. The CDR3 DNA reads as TGCAGTGCGACCCCGGAGACAGGACGGACCGGGGAGCTGTTTTTT.

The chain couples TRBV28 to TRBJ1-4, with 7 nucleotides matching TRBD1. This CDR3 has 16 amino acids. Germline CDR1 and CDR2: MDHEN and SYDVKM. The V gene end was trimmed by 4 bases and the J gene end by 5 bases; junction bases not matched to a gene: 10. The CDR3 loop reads CASSSPGTVGNEKLFF. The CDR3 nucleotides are TGTGCCAGCAGTTCCCCCGGGACAGTAGGGAATGAAAAACTGTTTTTT.

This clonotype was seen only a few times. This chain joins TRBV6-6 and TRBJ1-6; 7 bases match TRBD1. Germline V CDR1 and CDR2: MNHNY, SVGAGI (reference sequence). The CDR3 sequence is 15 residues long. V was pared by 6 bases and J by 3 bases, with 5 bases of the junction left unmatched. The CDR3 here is CASRQGRNYNSPLHF. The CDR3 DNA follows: TGTGCCAGCAGACAGGGGCGCAACTATAATTCACCCCTCCACTTT.

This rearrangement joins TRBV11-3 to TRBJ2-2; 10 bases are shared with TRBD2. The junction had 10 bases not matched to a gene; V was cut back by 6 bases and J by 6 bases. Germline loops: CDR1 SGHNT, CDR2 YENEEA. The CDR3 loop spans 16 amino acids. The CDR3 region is CASSPPASGGAGELFF. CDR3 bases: TGTGCCAGCAGTCCCCCGGCTAGCGGGGGAGCCGGGGAGCTGTTTTTT.

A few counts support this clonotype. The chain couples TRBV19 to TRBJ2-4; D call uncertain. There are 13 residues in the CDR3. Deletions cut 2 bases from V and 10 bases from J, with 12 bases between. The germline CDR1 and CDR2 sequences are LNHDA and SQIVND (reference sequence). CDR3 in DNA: TGTGCCAGTAGTATAAAGGCCGAGGAAATTCAGTACTTC. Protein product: CASSIKAEEIQYF.

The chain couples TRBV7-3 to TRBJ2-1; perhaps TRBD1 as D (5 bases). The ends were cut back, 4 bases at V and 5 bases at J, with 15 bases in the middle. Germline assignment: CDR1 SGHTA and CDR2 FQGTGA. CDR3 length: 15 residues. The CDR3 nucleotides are TGTGCCAGCAGCTGGGGCCCTGGGGCTGACAATGAGCAGTTCTTC. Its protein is CASSWGPGADNEQFF.